This entry is about one TCR beta chain. The sample originates from a study of blood T cell repertoires in COVID-19. Under the authors' procedure: Nucleated cell number was recorded as an estimate derived from reference gene primer amplification. Assay used: immunoSEQ multiplex PCR; TCRdb lists only in-frame clones, some missing. The V and J calls and clone size come from that table; D and trimming were worked out from the DNA. This sample yields a few hundred thousand clones, of which roughly 80% are seen a single time; approximately 1.4% belongs to the top ten. This clonotype originated in a woman between 35 and 50 years old with acute COVID-19. Sequenced: PBMCs or T cells enriched from blood (not recorded which).

The CDR3 region has the DNA TGTGCCAGCTCCTCCTTCGGGGCCTACGAGCAGTACTTC. Its protein product is CASSSFGAYEQYF. V gene TRBV28 combines with J gene TRBJ2-7, with D maybe TRBD2 (5 bases). This CDR3 comprises 13 residues. V lost 8 bases and J lost 2, with 13 bases in between. CDR1 is MDHEN, CDR2 SYDVKM, per germline.